The clone carrying this TCR beta chain has just a few counts. Its antigen remains unidentified. Trimming stripped 2 bases from V and 4 bases from J, with 11 bases between. This CDR3 is 14 amino acids long. Germline CDR1 is MNHNS and CDR2 is SASEGT. TCRdb reprocessed the 5' RACE reads with MiXCR, giving one entry per CDR3 protein. Of roughly 450,000 distinct CDR3 sequences in the sample, roughly 18% were seen once. The record originates from a study of T-cell memory formation after mild COVID-19. Study-wide background: Clusters of TCRs were largely donor specific. Findings of the study overall: The main location of contracting CD4+ clones was CM and EM, and that of contracting CD8+ clones was EMRA.

The chain carries TRBV6-1 and TRBJ1-1; D remains unclear. The sequenced sample consisted of PBMCs or a T cell subset sorted from them (not recorded which). The TCR sequence derives from an adult woman who had mild COVID-19 (a few samples of this study predate the infection). Cell type and time point are not known. CDR3 nucleotide sequence: TGTGCCAGCAGTGAAAGGAGGGCGACCACTGAAGCTTTCTTT. Translation: CASSERRATTEAFF.